The rows below give T cell receptor beta chains drawn from one sample of a study of cytomegalovirus exposure and HLA in healthy donors. Libraries were prepared by immunoSEQ multiplex PCR; TCRdb keeps only in-frame clonotypes and omits some of them. The data show some 130,000 clones, under 85% seen once. The material sequenced was PBMCs. The receptor set was obtained from a boy aged 5-17 years in good health and CMV-seronegative. CDR3s include the opening cysteine and the closing phenylalanine or tryptophan. Fields, in order: J gene, D gene, clone size, V gene, CDR3 protein, CDR3 DNA. A D gene is named only where the DNA matches it firmly. Only some rows state a clone size, as once, few, many or a class for expanded clones.

>TRBJ1-2|TRBD1|.|TRBV6-5
CASSGPGTGQYGYTF
TGTGCCAGCAGCGGCCCCGGGACAGGGCAATATGGCTACACCTTC
>TRBJ2-1|TRBD2|.|TRBV7-2
CASSLTSGIRNEQFF
TGTGCCAGCAGCTTAACTAGCGGGATTAGGAATGAGCAGTTCTTC
>TRBJ1-2|TRBD1|few|TRBV18
CASSPQPGGGYGYTF
TGTGCCAGCTCACCTCAACCAGGGGGAGGTTATGGCTACACCTTC
>TRBJ1-2|.|once|TRBV7-2
CASSLVRPYRACGYTF
TGTGCCAGCAGCTTAGTGAGGCCTTACAGGGCATGTGGCTACACCTTC
>TRBJ2-1|TRBD2|.|TRBV10-3
CAIMGLAGYNEQFF
TGTGCCATCATGGGACTAGCGGGGTACAATGAGCAGTTCTTC
>TRBJ1-1|TRBD1|.|TRBV7-3
CASSLAGTGLNTEAFF
TGTGCCAGCAGCTTAGCCGGGACAGGCCTGAACACTGAAGCTTTCTTT
>TRBJ2-3|.|few|TRBV7-3
CASSLYLGGPTDTQYF
TGTGCCAGCAGCTTATATCTTGGCGGTCCGACAGATACGCAGTATTTT
>TRBJ2-3|.|.|TRBV19
CASSIELARTTDTQYF
TGTGCCAGTAGTATTGAATTAGCTAGAACTACAGATACGCAGTATTTT
>TRBJ2-1|TRBD2|.|TRBV11-2
CASSRSLAGSSYNEQFF
TGTGCCAGCAGCCGCTCCTTAGCGGGGAGCTCCTACAATGAGCAGTTCTTC
>TRBJ2-4|.|.|TRBV7-9
CASSHRLKNIQYF
TGTGCCAGCAGCCACCGACTCAAAAACATTCAGTACTTC
>TRBJ2-7|.|few|TRBV5-1
CASSLGGTYEQYF
TGCGCCAGCAGCTTGGGCGGTACCTACGAGCAGTACTTC
>TRBJ2-2|.|few|TRBV19
CASSITGGLGIGELFF
TGTGCCAGTAGTATAACGGGGGGCCTTGGTATCGGGGAGCTGTTTTTT
>TRBJ2-1|.|.|TRBV6-5
CASSYSGGEQFF
TGTGCCAGCAGTTACTCGGGGGGTGAGCAGTTCTTC
>TRBJ2-1|TRBD2|once|TRBV6-5
CASSFPGLAGNEQFF
TGTGCCAGCAGTTTCCCGGGACTAGCGGGGAATGAGCAGTTCTTC
>TRBJ1-6|TRBD1|.|TRBV5-1
CASSPGQGASYNSPLHF
TGCGCCAGCAGCCCCGGACAGGGGGCGTCCTATAATTCACCCCTCCACTTT